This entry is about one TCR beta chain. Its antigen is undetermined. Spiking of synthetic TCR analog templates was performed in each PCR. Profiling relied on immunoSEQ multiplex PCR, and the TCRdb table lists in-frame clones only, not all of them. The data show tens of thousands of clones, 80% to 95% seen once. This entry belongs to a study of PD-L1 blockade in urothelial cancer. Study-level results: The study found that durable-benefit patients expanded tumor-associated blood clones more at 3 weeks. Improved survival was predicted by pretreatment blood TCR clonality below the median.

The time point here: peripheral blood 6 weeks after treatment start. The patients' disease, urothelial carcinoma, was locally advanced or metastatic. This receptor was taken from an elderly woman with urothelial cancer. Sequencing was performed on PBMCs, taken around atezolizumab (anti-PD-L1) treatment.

The CDR3 DNA sequence: TGCGCCAGCAGCCTTTCGACAGGGGGCTTCGACGAGCAGTACTTC. This encodes CASSLSTGGFDEQYF. The chain links TRBV4-1 to TRBJ2-7; 10 nucleotides line up with TRBD1. Germline CDR1 MGHRA, CDR2 YSYEKL. V lost 4 bases, J lost 5 bases, and 8 bases stayed unmatched. The CDR3 runs 15 residues.